Presented here are 13 T cell receptor beta chains from one specimen sequenced in a study of T cells after yellow fever vaccination. TCRdb used MiXCR to reprocess the 5' RACE reads, holding one entry per CDR3 protein. The sample carries 300,000 to 400,000 distinct CDR3 sequences, about 4% recorded once. This sample comprised PBMCs, obtained 5 days after the yellow fever booster vaccination. The receptors shown here come from a young man who received the YFV17D yellow fever vaccine.

The chain couples TRBV6-6 to TRBJ1-4; 7 positions match TRBD1. The V gene end was trimmed by 4 bases and the J gene end by 5 bases; junction bases not matched to a gene: 13. The CDR3 runs 17 residues. The V gene's germline CDR1 is MNHNY and CDR2 SVGAGI (reference sequence). CDR3: CASSFQGGAGPNEKLFF. For the CDR3, the DNA is TGTGCCAGCAGTTTCCAGGGGGGGGCAGGGCCCAATGAAAAACTGTTTTTT.

This clonotype was picked up many times. This chain connects TRBV7-8 to TRBJ2-3; the D is unclear. CDR3 size: 18 residues. Trimming took 4 bases from V and 0 from J, leaving 20 bases between them. Per the germline V gene, CDR1 is SGHVS and CDR2 is FQNEAQ. The CDR3 DNA is TGTGCCAGCAGCTCCCGACGAGTGACATATTCTAGCACAGATACGCAGTATTTT. It codes for CASSSRRVTYSSTDTQYF.

In its sample, this clonotype was seen many times. J is TRBJ1-4 and V is TRBV5-1; TRBD1 agrees at 7 bases. Germline V CDR1 and CDR2: SGHRS, YFSETQ. This CDR3 comprises 16 residues. V dropped 4 bases and J dropped 8; count of bases not matched to a gene: 14. The CDR3 loop reads CASSVGQPDSREKLFF. The CDR3, as DNA: TGCGCCAGCAGCGTGGGACAGCCGGACTCAAGAGAAAAACTGTTTTTT.

The table lists this clonotype with many counts. The chain links TRBV20-1 to TRBJ2-5, with D maybe TRBD1 (6 bases). CDR1 is DFQATT and CDR2 is SNEGSKA in the germline V gene (reference sequence). This CDR3 spans 15 amino acids. The germline V and J ends were trimmed by 0 bases and 4 bases, with 15 bases remaining between them. CDR3 nucleotide sequence: TGCAGTGCTAGAGACGGACTCAGGGGTGGAGAGACCCAGTACTTC. Translating it yields CSARDGLRGGETQYF.

Many counts were recorded for this clonotype. This rearrangement joins TRBV3-1 to TRBJ1-2; TRBD1 agrees at 7 bases. Germline V lookup: CDR1 LGHDT, CDR2 YNNKEL (reference sequence). The trim removed 1 base at V and 4 bases at J, leaving 3 bases unmatched. The CDR3 spans 14 residues. The CDR3 sequence: CASSQVGGTYGYTF. Written as DNA, the CDR3 is TGTGCCAGCAGCCAAGTAGGGGGCACCTATGGCTACACCTTC.

This clonotype was recorded a few times. The chain carries TRBV7-2 and TRBJ2-3; the D gene is possibly TRBD2 (7 bases). The CDR3 contains 16 residues. CDR1 SGHTA and CDR2 FQGNSA come from the germline V gene. Trimming removed 4 bases at V and 8 bases at J, with 22 bases between. CDR3 in amino acids: CASSYPAGAGVITQYF. The CDR3 DNA follows: TGTGCCAGCAGCTACCCCGCGGGGGCGGGGGTTATTACGCAGTATTTT.

This clonotype was detected a few times. This chain connects TRBV7-2 to TRBJ2-3; TRBD2 matches at 7 bases. In germline, CDR1 is SGHTA, CDR2 FQGNSA. V was clipped by 0 bases and J by 6 bases; unmatched bases: 3. This CDR3 is built from 14 residues. CDR3 amino acids: CASSLALGGDTQYF. DNA of the CDR3: TGTGCCAGCAGCTTAGCCCTCGGGGGGGATACGCAGTATTTT.

The V call is TRBV27, the J call TRBJ1-6; D is ambiguous. CDR1 MNHEY and CDR2 SMNVEV come from the germline V gene (reference sequence). V dropped 9 bases and J dropped 13 bases, with 16 bases sitting between them. The CDR3 has 12 residues. CDR3 sequence reads: CASCPLRGPLHF. The CDR3 DNA follows: TGTGCCAGTTGCCCGCTACGAGGTCCCCTCCACTTT.

This clonotype was counted ten times or more. V gene TRBV25-1 combines with J gene TRBJ2-2; unclear D gene. V dropped 6 bases and J dropped 2 bases, with 10 bases sitting between them. This CDR3 is built from 14 residues. The V gene's germline CDR1 is MGHDK and CDR2 SYGVNS. Here the CDR3 DNA reads TGTGCCAGCAGGGTGGCAGGAAACACCGGGGAGCTGTTTTTT. Protein sequence: CASRVAGNTGELFF.

This clonotype occurred many times. V gene TRBV28 combines with J gene TRBJ2-5, with TRBD1 as a possible D gene (6 bases). Germline CDR1 and CDR2: MDHEN and SYDVKM. This CDR3 is built from 14 residues. V dropped 5 bases and J dropped 1 base, with 11 bases sitting between them. CDR3 in DNA: TGTGCCAGCAGTACAGGACAGCCCCAAGAGACCCAGTACTTC. Encoded protein: CASSTGQPQETQYF.

This clonotype turned up a few times. V and J are TRBV20-1 and TRBJ1-4; maybe TRBD1 (5 bases). The CDR3 is made up of 15 amino acids. CDR1 and CDR2 (germline): DFQATT, SNEGSKA (reference sequence). V was trimmed by 3 bases and J by 0 bases, leaving 11 bases between them. The CDR3 reads CSARDPGATNEKLFF. The CDR3 region has the DNA TGCAGTGCTAGGGATCCGGGGGCAACTAATGAAAAACTGTTTTTT.

The chain employs TRBV2 and TRBJ1-5; possibly TRBD1 for D (5 bases). Germline CDR1 SNHLY, CDR2 FYNNEI. This CDR3 spans 12 amino acids. Trimming removed 10 bases at V and 6 bases at J, with 13 bases between. The DNA of the CDR3 is TGTGCCACCCGAGGGAGGGGTCAGCCCCAGCATTTT. Encoded protein: CATRGRGQPQHF. Variable domain in full (rest from reference TRBV2 and TRBJ1-5): EPEVTQTPSHQVTQMGQEVILRCVPISNHLYFYWYRQILGQKVEFLVSFYNNEISEKSEIFDDQFSVERPDGSNFTLKIRSTKLEDSAMYFCATRGRGQPQHFGDGTRLSIL.

The chain is built from TRBV28 and TRBJ1-6; a possible D gene is TRBD1 (5 bases). CDR3 length equals 12 residues. Germline values: CDR1 MDHEN, CDR2 SYDVKM. V was trimmed by 3 bases and J by 15 bases, leaving 12 bases between them. This CDR3 reads CASSLGDPLLHF. For the CDR3, the DNA is TGTGCCAGCAGTTTGGGGGACCCCCTCCTCCACTTT.